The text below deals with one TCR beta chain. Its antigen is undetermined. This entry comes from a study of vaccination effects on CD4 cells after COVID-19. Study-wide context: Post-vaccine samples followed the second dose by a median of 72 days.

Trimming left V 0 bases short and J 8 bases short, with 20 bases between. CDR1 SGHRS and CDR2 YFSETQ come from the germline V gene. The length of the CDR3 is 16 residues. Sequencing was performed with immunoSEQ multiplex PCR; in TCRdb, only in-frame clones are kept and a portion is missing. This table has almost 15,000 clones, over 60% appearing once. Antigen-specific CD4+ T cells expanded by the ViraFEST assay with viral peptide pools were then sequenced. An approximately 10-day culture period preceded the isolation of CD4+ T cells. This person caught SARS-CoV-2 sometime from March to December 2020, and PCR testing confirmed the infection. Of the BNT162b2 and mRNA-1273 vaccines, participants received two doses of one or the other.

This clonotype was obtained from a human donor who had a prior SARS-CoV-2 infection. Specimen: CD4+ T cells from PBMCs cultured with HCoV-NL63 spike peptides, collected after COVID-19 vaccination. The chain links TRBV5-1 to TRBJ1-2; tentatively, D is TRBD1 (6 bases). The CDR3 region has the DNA TGCGCCAGCAGCTTGGCCGTTCTGGGGGGCGCGGAAGGCTACACCTTC. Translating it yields CASSLAVLGGAEGYTF.